This record looks at one T cell receptor beta chain sequence and its context. This specimen comes from a study of human T cells and chemical hapten exposure. Time point in this sample: patch test 3, about 24 weeks after DPC sensitization. Treatment given: therapeutic diphenylcyclopropenone sensitization with weekly scalp DPC. For the library, individual cDNA molecules each received unique molecular identifiers. TCRdb fed the RACE reads into MiXCR, producing one record per CDR3 protein. The repertoire holds 190,000 or so distinct CDR3 sequences, with roughly a quarter as singletons. CDR1 is MDHEN and CDR2 is SYDVKM in the germline V gene. The germline V and J ends were trimmed by 3 bases and 10 bases, with 21 bases remaining between them. The length of the CDR3 is 15 residues.

The sample was whole blood, taken in connection with sensitization to the hapten diphenylcyclopropenone (DPC). The TCR sequence derives from a woman between 40 and 55 years old with alopecia areata. Some clones in this sample may be carry-over from other donors' samples. The genes are TRBV28 and TRBJ1-1; D is unclear. Here the CDR3 DNA reads TGTGCCAGCAGTTTGAGTACCGGCGGTGGCGGGAGAGCTTTCTTT. Translation: CASSLSTGGGGRAFF.